The 26 T cell receptor beta chains below all came from one sample that was sequenced in a study of blood T cell repertoires in COVID-19. The assay was immunoSEQ multiplex PCR, and TCRdb's table has in-frame clones only and misses some. The sample yields fewer than 100,000 clones, approximately 86% seen once. Sequenced: peripheral blood. The receptors originated from a man aged 45-65 years with acute or convalescent COVID-19.

The gene calls are TRBV4-1 and TRBJ1-2; 7 positions agree with TRBD1. This CDR3 is 13 amino acids long. Germline CDR1 MGHRA, CDR2 YSYEKL. With V trimmed by 0 bases and J by 8 bases, 3 bases remained unmatched. The CDR3 protein is CASSQEGQPGYTF. CDR3 DNA sequence: TGCGCCAGCAGCCAAGAGGGACAGCCGGGCTACACCTTC.

The chain carries TRBV5-4 and TRBJ1-2, with 7 bases that match TRBD1. Unmatched junction bases numbered 4, after V lost 2 bases and J lost 0 bases. From germline, CDR1 is SGHNT and CDR2 YYREEE (reference sequence). This CDR3 has 15 amino acids. The CDR3, as DNA: TGTGCCAGCAGCTTAACAGGGGCATCTAACTATGGCTACACCTTC. Its translation is CASSLTGASNYGYTF.

The V and J genes are TRBV19 and TRBJ1-2; 9 bases align to TRBD1. The germline CDR1 and CDR2 sequences are LNHDA and SQIVND (reference sequence). This CDR3 spans 15 amino acids. Trimming at V came to 7 bases and at J to 6 bases, leaving 12 bases not matched to a gene. The CDR3 DNA sequence: TGTGCCAGTAAAATCCGTGGACAGGGGATCAATGGCTACACCTTC. This codes for CASKIRGQGINGYTF.

The chain links TRBV6-5 to TRBJ2-1; 7 bases match TRBD2. The germline V gene has CDR1 MNHEY and CDR2 SVGAGI. V was pared by 0 bases and J by 5 bases, with 1 base of the junction left unmatched. The CDR3 loop spans 14 amino acids. CDR3 sequence reads: CASSYSREDNEQFF. CDR3 bases: TGTGCCAGCAGTTACTCTCGGGAGGACAATGAGCAGTTCTTC.

This clone was recorded a few times. V usage is TRBV11-2 and J usage is TRBJ1-3; D perhaps matches TRBD1 (6 bases). This CDR3 has 14 residues. Per germline, CDR1 SGHAT and CDR2 FQNNGV. The ends were cut back, 7 bases at V and 2 bases at J, with 12 bases in the middle. The CDR3 DNA reads as TGTGCCAGCACCACCACAGGGCCTGGAAACACCATATATTTT. It is translated as CASTTTGPGNTIYF.

V and J are TRBV5-4 and TRBJ2-3, with D perhaps TRBD2 (7 bases). The CDR3 is made up of 19 amino acids. CDR1 is SGHNT, CDR2 YYREEE, per germline (reference sequence). V was trimmed by 2 bases and J by 3 bases, leaving 25 bases between them. The CDR3 region is CASSFGGLGARRGTDTQYF. CDR3 coding DNA: TGTGCCAGCAGCTTCGGGGGGCTTGGGGCTAGGAGAGGTACAGATACGCAGTATTTT.

This clone was recorded only once. This sample includes further DNA sequences coding for the same CDR3. The chain carries TRBV5-6 and TRBJ2-5; 11 positions agree with TRBD2. Trimming at V came to 4 bases and at J to 1 base, leaving 3 bases not matched to a gene. The CDR3 has 15 amino acids. In germline, CDR1 is SGHDT, CDR2 YYEEEE. CDR3: CASSGLAGTQETQYF. CDR3 nucleotides: TGTGCCAGCAGCGGACTAGCGGGTACCCAAGAGACCCAGTACTTC. The variable domain in full, with the rest retrieved from reference TRBV5-6 and TRBJ2-5, is DAGVTQSPTHLIKTRGQQVTLRCSPKSGHDTVSWYQQALGQGPQFIFQYYEEEERQRGNFPDRFSGHQFPNYSSELNVNALLLGDSALYLCASSGLAGTQETQYFGPGTRLLVL.

This chain uses TRBV4-1 with TRBJ2-1; D uncertain. The V gene lost 1 base and the J gene lost 0 bases, with 7 bases spanning the gap. Germline CDR1 reads MGHRA; CDR2 reads YSYEKL. The CDR3 spans 15 residues. The CDR3 coding sequence is TGCGCCAGCAGCCAAGCGGAGAGCTCCTACAATGAGCAGTTCTTC. Translated: CASSQAESSYNEQFF.

J is TRBJ2-3 and V is TRBV2; D may be TRBD2 (6 bases). CDR3 length: 16 residues. V was pared by 6 bases and J by 4 bases, with 20 bases between. The germline CDR1 and CDR2 sequences are SNHLY and FYNNEI. For the CDR3, the DNA is TGTGCCAGCAGCATCGGTTTGGCGGGACTGGCAGATACGCAGTATTTT. Translating it yields CASSIGLAGLADTQYF.

The rearrangement joins TRBV5-8 to TRBJ2-1; D gene unclear. Germline values: CDR1 SGHTS, CDR2 YDEGEE. This CDR3 has 11 amino acids. Trimming pared 6 bases from V and 4 bases from J, leaving 5 bases between. CDR3 DNA sequence: TGTGCCAGCACCCCATACAATGAGCAGTTCTTC. The encoded protein is CASTPYNEQFF.

This chain uses TRBV4-1 with TRBJ2-7; a possible D gene is TRBD1 (5 bases). V gave up 1 base and J gave up 2 bases, with 12 bases separating them. Germline-derived CDR1 and CDR2 are MGHRA and YSYEKL. The CDR3 is 15 residues long. The CDR3 sequence: CASSQGQIYTYEQYF. Written as DNA, the CDR3 is TGCGCCAGCAGCCAAGGACAGATATATACCTACGAGCAGTACTTC.

The sample holds one count of this clone. V and J are TRBV19 and TRBJ1-1, with TRBD1 as a possible D gene (5 bases). The germline CDR1 and CDR2 sequences are LNHDA and SQIVND (reference sequence). The CDR3 extends over 13 amino acids. V lost 4 bases and J lost 2, with 8 bases in between. The CDR3 DNA sequence: TGTGCCAGTAGTACCGACAGAAACACTGAAGCTTTCTTT. Residues: CASSTDRNTEAFF.

The chain carries TRBV5-1 and TRBJ2-3, with TRBD2 matching 7 bases. Germline trimming cut 7 bases from V and 2 bases from J; bases unmatched to any gene: 13. Germline V lookup: CDR1 SGHRS, CDR2 YFSETQ. The CDR3 totals 16 residues. The CDR3 region is CASGSGTGGDTDTQYF. CDR3 nucleotide sequence: TGCGCCAGCGGATCGGGGACGGGAGGCGACACAGATACGCAGTATTTT.

The chain is built from TRBV5-1 and TRBJ2-7; the D is unclear. CDR3 length: 11 amino acids. Per the germline V gene, CDR1 is SGHRS and CDR2 is YFSETQ. The V gene lost 3 bases and the J gene lost 6 bases, with 7 bases spanning the gap. Here the CDR3 reads CASSSSVEQYF. Here the CDR3 DNA reads TGCGCCAGCAGCTCGTCGGTCGAGCAGTACTTC.

This chain links TRBV5-1 with TRBJ2-1; TRBD1 aligns across 8 bases. V dropped 4 bases and J dropped 1; count of bases not matched to a gene: 7. The germline V gene has CDR1 SGHRS and CDR2 YFSETQ. This CDR3 has 16 residues. The CDR3 here is CASSRPQGASYNEQFF. CDR3 nucleotide sequence: TGCGCCAGCAGCCGCCCCCAGGGGGCATCCTACAATGAGCAGTTCTTC.

The genes are TRBV7-7 and TRBJ2-1; 11 bases are a match to TRBD2. This CDR3 has 14 residues. With 5 bases clipped from V and 6 bases from J, the junction kept 3 bases outside the gene matches. Germline CDR1 SSHAT, CDR2 FNYEAQ (reference sequence). Here the CDR3 reads CASSPLAGANEQFF. For the CDR3, the DNA is TGTGCCAGCAGCCCACTAGCGGGAGCCAATGAGCAGTTCTTC.

This clone occurred once. CDR3 bases: TGTGCCAGCAGCTCCCCACCTACCTTAGCGGACAACAATGAGCAGTTCTTC. Its translation: CASSSPPTLADNNEQFF. The chain links TRBV7-6 to TRBJ2-1; D is possibly TRBD2 (6 bases). The germline V and J ends were trimmed by 4 bases and 5 bases, with 21 bases remaining between them. The CDR3 runs to 17 residues. CDR1 and CDR2 (germline): SGHVS, FNYEAQ.

The chain recombines TRBV7-8 with TRBJ1-1, with 7 bases fitting TRBD1. Trimming removed 5 bases from V and 10 bases from J; junction bases left unmatched: 10. Germline values: CDR1 SGHVS, CDR2 FQNEAQ. The CDR3 totals 13 residues. The CDR3, as DNA: TGTGCCAGCAGCCGAGAGGGGAGACAGGGAGCTTTCTTT. Its translation is CASSREGRQGAFF.

This clone was seen only a few times. The chain carries TRBV4-1 and TRBJ1-2, with 7 positions matching TRBD1. Germline CDR1 and CDR2: MGHRA and YSYEKL. The junction had 6 bases not matched to a gene; V was cut back by 4 bases and J by 7 bases. The CDR3 totals 13 residues. Written as DNA, the CDR3 is TGCGCCAGCAGCCCGCGGCAGGGGGGTGGCTACACCTTC. This codes for CASSPRQGGGYTF.

This chain uses TRBV30 with TRBJ1-2, with 8 bases fitting TRBD1. The CDR3 is 14 residues long. The germline V gene encodes CDR1 GTSNPN and CDR2 SVGIG (reference sequence). The V gene end was trimmed by 6 bases and the J gene end by 1 base; junction bases not matched to a gene: 7. The chain's CDR3 is CACIRTGHNYGYTF. CDR3 nucleotide sequence: TGTGCCTGCATAAGGACAGGGCATAACTATGGCTACACCTTC.

This chain joins TRBV6-6 and TRBJ1-2; 8 nucleotides match TRBD1. Germline CDR1 and CDR2: MNHNY and SVGAGI (reference sequence). J was trimmed by 4 bases and V by 6 bases; bases with no gene match: 10. CDR3 length: 15 residues. The CDR3 DNA is TGTGCCAGCAGGGAGCAGGGGGCGCCGGGCTATGGCTACACCTTC. Translation: CASREQGAPGYGYTF.

The chain employs TRBV5-1 and TRBJ2-3; TRBD2 matches 13 bases. CDR1 is SGHRS, CDR2 YFSETQ, per germline. CDR3 size: 16 residues. Trimming cost V 4 bases and J 4 bases; bases outside gene matches: 6. The CDR3 here is CASSPRLAGGADTQYF. The CDR3 nucleotides are TGCGCCAGCAGCCCGCGACTAGCGGGGGGCGCAGATACGCAGTATTTT.

This clone was seen a single time. V usage is TRBV12-3 or TRBV12-4 and J usage is TRBJ1-2; D uncertain. Trimming stripped 7 bases from V and 8 bases from J, with 17 bases between. CDR3 size: 13 residues. In DNA form, the CDR3 reads TGTGCCAGCATCCTAGGGAGGGCAGGCGGCTACACCTTC. It specifies CASILGRAGGYTF.

The chain has TRBV5-1 and TRBJ1-3; D call uncertain. This CDR3 has 15 residues. Trimming left V 0 bases short and J 0 bases short, with 7 bases between. Per germline, CDR1 SGHRS and CDR2 YFSETQ. The CDR3 reads CASSLESSSGNTIYF. Here the CDR3 DNA reads TGCGCCAGCAGCTTGGAATCGAGCTCTGGAAACACCATATATTTT.

The rearrangement uses TRBV15 and TRBJ1-5; D unclear. V was cut by 0 bases and J by 8 bases, with 14 bases left in between. The CDR3 has 15 amino acids. Germline-derived CDR1 and CDR2 are LNHNV and YYDKDF (reference sequence). CDR3 nucleotides: TGTGCCACCAGCAGAGAGCCAGGTGGTAGTGAGCCCCAGCATTTT. It encodes CATSREPGGSEPQHF.

This clone was seen a few times. This chain links TRBV6-5 with TRBJ1-6, with D possibly matching TRBD1 (5 bases). CDR3 size: 16 residues. Trimming stripped 0 bases from V and 9 bases from J, with 15 bases between. Germline loops: CDR1 MNHEY, CDR2 SVGAGI. CDR3 loop: CASSYSILAGRSPLHF. Written as DNA, the CDR3 is TGTGCCAGCAGTTACTCGATTTTGGCAGGGCGTTCACCCCTCCACTTT.